This T cell receptor (beta chain) was found in a study of CD4 T cells in relation to SARS-CoV-2 and coronaviruses. Study information: TCR beta CDR3s were sequenced after approximately 9-day antigen culture of PBMCs.

The protocol was immunoSEQ multiplex PCR, while the TCRdb copy is restricted to in-frame clones and leaves out a portion. The sample yields 20,000 to 30,000 clones, around 75% seen once. The unexposed donors gave CD4+ T cells in about 2011-2019, prior to COVID-19. The cells were cultured for approximately 10 days before CD4+ T cells were isolated. With respect to this clone: Its antigen is not identified.

In germline, CDR1 is SGHNT, CDR2 YENEEA. Trimming left V 6 bases short and J 1 base short, with 10 bases between. This CDR3 spans 13 amino acids. The chain uses TRBV11-3 and TRBJ2-7; no reliable D call. Sequenced: CD4+ T cells from PBMCs, cultured in vitro. This receptor was obtained from a human donor in good health. The CDR3 reads CASSAGWSYEQYF. The CDR3 coding sequence is TGTGCCAGCAGTGCAGGCTGGTCCTACGAGCAGTACTTC. Full variable domain (missing parts from reference TRBV11-3 and TRBJ2-7): EAGVVQSPRYKIIEKKQPVAFWCNPISGHNTLYWYLQNLGQGPELLIRYENEEAVDDSQLPKDRFSAERLKGVDSTLKIQPAELGDSAVYLCASSAGWSYEQYFGPGTRLTVT.